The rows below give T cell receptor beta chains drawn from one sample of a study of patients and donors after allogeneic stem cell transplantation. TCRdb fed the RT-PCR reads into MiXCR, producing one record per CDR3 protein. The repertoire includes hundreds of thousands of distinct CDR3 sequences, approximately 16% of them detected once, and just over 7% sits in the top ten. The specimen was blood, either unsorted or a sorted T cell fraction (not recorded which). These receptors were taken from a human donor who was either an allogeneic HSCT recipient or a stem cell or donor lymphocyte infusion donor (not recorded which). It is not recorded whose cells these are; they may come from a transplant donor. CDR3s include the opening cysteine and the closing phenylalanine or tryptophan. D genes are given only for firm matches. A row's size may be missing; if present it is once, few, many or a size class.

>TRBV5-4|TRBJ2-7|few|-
CASSSRQGLYEQYF
TGTGCCAGCAGCTCCCGACAAGGACTCTACGAGCAGTACTTC
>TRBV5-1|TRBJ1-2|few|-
CASSAVTLGGYTF
TGCGCCAGCAGCGCGGTCACCCTCGGTGGCTACACCTTC
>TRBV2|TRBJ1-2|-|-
CASSEGQPNYGYTF
TGTGCCAGCAGTGAAGGACAGCCTAACTATGGCTACACCTTC
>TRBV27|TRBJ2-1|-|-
CASSSAGSITREQFF
TGTGCCAGCAGTTCCGCGGGATCCATAACGCGGGAGCAGTTCTTC
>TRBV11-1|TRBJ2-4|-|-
CASSLEEGPALAKNIQYF
TGTGCCAGCAGCTTAGAAGAAGGGCCCGCACTAGCCAAAAACATTCAGTACTTC
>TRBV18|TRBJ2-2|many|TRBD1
CASSQTGEFTGELFF
TGTGCCAGCTCGCAGACAGGGGAATTCACCGGGGAGCTGTTTTTT
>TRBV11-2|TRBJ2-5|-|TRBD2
CASSSGLGTQYF
TGTGCCAGCAGCTCGGGACTAGGGACCCAGTACTTC
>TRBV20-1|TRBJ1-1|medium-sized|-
CSAKRGPEAFF
TGCAGTGCTAAGAGGGGACCTGAAGCTTTCTTT
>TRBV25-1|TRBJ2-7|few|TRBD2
CASGLSGGYEQYF
TGTGCCAGTGGACTTAGCGGGGGATACGAGCAGTACTTC
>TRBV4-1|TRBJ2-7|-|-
CASSQDPTTQQYF
TGCGCCAGCAGCCAAGATCCCACTACGCAGCAGTACTTC
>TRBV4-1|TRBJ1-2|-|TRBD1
CASSLGTGGEGYGYTF
TGCGCCAGCAGCCTCGGGACAGGGGGCGAGGGCTATGGCTACACCTTC
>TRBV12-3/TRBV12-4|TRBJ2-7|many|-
CASSREGGPYEQYF
TGTGCCAGCAGCCGTGAGGGGGGGCCCTACGAGCAGTACTTC
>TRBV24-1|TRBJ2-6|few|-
CATSPGANVLTF
TGTGCCACCAGTCCTGGGGCCAACGTCCTGACTTTC
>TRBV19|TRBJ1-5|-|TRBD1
CASSPRTGANQPQHF
TGTGCCAGTAGTCCCCGGACAGGGGCAAATCAGCCCCAGCATTTT
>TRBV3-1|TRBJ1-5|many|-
CASSQGKTTHQPQHF
TGTGCCAGCAGCCAAGGCAAAACGACACATCAGCCCCAGCATTTT
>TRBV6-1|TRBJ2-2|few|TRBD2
CASNPPGTSRAGELFF
TGTGCCAGCAACCCCCCCGGGACTAGTCGCGCCGGGGAGCTGTTTTTT
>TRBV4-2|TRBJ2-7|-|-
CASSQVTSRNEQYF
TGTGCCAGCAGCCAAGTGACTAGTAGGAACGAGCAGTACTTC
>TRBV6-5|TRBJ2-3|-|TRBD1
CASSYGVTGGDTQYF
TGTGCCAGCAGTTACGGGGTGACAGGGGGAGATACGCAGTATTTT
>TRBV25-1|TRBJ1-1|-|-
CASSGVGNTEAFF
TGTGCCAGCAGTGGAGTAGGGAACACTGAAGCTTTCTTT
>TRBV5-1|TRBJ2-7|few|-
CASSLVTGKTYEQYF
TGCGCCAGCAGCTTGGTCACGGGGAAAACCTACGAGCAGTACTTC
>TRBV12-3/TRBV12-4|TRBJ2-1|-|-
CASSPTSPEQFF
TGTGCCAGCAGTCCCACTTCCCCGGAGCAGTTCTTC
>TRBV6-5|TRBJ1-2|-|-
CASSYSGIYTF
TGTGCCAGCAGTTACTCGGGGATCTACACCTTC
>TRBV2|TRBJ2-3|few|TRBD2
CASRAGGVGTSGSPDTQYF
TGTGCCAGCAGAGCAGGGGGCGTCGGGACTAGCGGGAGCCCAGATACGCAGTATTTT
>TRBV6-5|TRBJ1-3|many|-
CASSYSSGTGNTIYF
TGTGCCAGCAGTTACTCCTCGGGAACTGGAAACACCATATATTTT
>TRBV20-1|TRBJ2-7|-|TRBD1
CSASGDRSWIYEQYF
TGCAGTGCTAGTGGGGACAGGAGTTGGATCTACGAGCAGTACTTC
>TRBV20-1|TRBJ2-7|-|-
CSARGGSPGVEQYF
TGCAGTGCTAGAGGGGGATCGCCGGGGGTCGAGCAGTACTTC
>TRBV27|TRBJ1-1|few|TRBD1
CASTQGGWTTEAFF
TGTGCCAGCACCCAGGGGGGGTGGACCACTGAAGCTTTCTTT
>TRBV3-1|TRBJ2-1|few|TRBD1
CASSQDMRQGTYNEQFF
TGTGCCAGCAGCCAAGATATGAGACAGGGGACCTACAATGAGCAGTTCTTC
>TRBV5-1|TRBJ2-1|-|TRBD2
CASSLMAGEASYNEQFF
TGCGCCAGCAGCTTGATGGCGGGAGAAGCATCCTACAATGAGCAGTTCTTC
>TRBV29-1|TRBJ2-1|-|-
CSVELTLGWNEQFF
TGCAGCGTTGAACTGACTCTTGGTTGGAATGAGCAGTTCTTC